One sample yielded the 18 T cell receptor beta chains listed below, sequenced in a study of T cell repertoires in cytomegalovirus infection. TCRdb fed the reads into MiXCR, producing one record per CDR3 protein. The sample lists about 680,000 distinct CDR3 sequences, 24% seen once, with approximately 8% in the top ten. Sequencing was carried out using CD8+ T cells from PBMCs. The receptors were gathered from a human donor in good health (CMV status not recorded). Some clones in this sample may be carry-over from other donors' samples.

This clonotype was found a few times. This chain joins TRBV19 and TRBJ2-5, with a weak D call TRBD1 (6 bases). CDR3 length: 15 amino acids. Trimming removed 7 bases from V and 8 bases from J, with 23 bases in between. Per the germline V gene, CDR1 is LNHDA and CDR2 is SQIVND (reference sequence). The CDR3 coding sequence is TGTGCCAGTACTTCGACCTGGGCAGGGGCCGAAACCCAGTACTTC. Translated: CASTSTWAGAETQYF.

The sample holds many counts of this clonotype. The rearrangement links TRBV7-8 to TRBJ2-1; 14 bases are shared with TRBD2. The germline V gene has CDR1 SGHVS and CDR2 FQNEAQ. The CDR3 is 19 amino acids. J lost 10 bases, V lost 4 bases, and 18 bases had no gene match. CDR3 coding DNA: TGTGCCAGCAGCTCTCCCGAGGGACTAGCGGGGGTGGCTAGGTGGGAGCAGTTCTTC. Protein product: CASSSPEGLAGVARWEQFF.

This clonotype occurred a few times. V and J are TRBV4-1 and TRBJ2-7; D uncertain. This CDR3 spans 13 amino acids. Trimming removed 1 base at V and 4 bases at J, with 8 bases between. Germline V CDR1 and CDR2: MGHRA, YSYEKL. CDR3 nucleotide sequence: TGCGCCAGCAGCCAAGTCGGACGGTACGAGCAGTACTTC. It yields the protein CASSQVGRYEQYF.

This clonotype was counted a few times. The chain combines TRBV4-2 with TRBJ2-1, with 15 bases fitting TRBD2. This CDR3 contains 20 residues. The V gene end was trimmed by 1 base and the J gene end by 0 bases; junction bases not matched to a gene: 7. Germline V gene lookup returns CDR1 LGHNA and CDR2 YNFKEQ. The CDR3: CASSQAGLAGGTSSYNEQFF. The CDR3 DNA reads TGTGCCAGCAGCCAAGCGGGACTAGCGGGGGGAACGAGCTCCTACAATGAGCAGTTCTTC.

This clonotype was recorded at least ten times. This rearrangement joins TRBV7-2 to TRBJ1-1, with 8 bases that match TRBD1. The CDR3 is 15 amino acids. CDR1 is SGHTA, CDR2 FQGNSA, per germline. V lost 1 base to trimming and J lost 3 bases; unmatched junction nucleotides: 4. The CDR3 spells CASSLDRGMDTEAFF. The CDR3 region has the DNA TGTGCCAGCAGCTTAGACAGGGGGATGGACACTGAAGCTTTCTTT.

V is TRBV29-1 and J is TRBJ1-2; D gene uncertain. Trimming removed 0 bases at V and 5 bases at J, with 10 bases between. The CDR3 has 13 residues. CDR1 and CDR2 (germline): SQVTM, ANQGSEA. The CDR3 sequence: CSVEDGAGYGYTF. The CDR3 DNA sequence: TGCAGCGTTGAAGATGGTGCGGGGTATGGCTACACCTTC.

This clonotype was seen many times. This chain links TRBV6-1 with TRBJ2-5, with 7 bases that match TRBD2. Germline V gives CDR1 MNHNS, CDR2 SASEGT. V lost 6 bases and J lost 5; bases outside the gene matches: 12. The CDR3 contains 15 residues. CDR3 bases: TGTGCCAGCAGGAGGGAGCAGGGAGGGTGGGAGACCCAGTACTTC. Translated: CASRREQGGWETQYF.

In this sample, this clonotype turned up once. The rearrangement links TRBV5-6 to TRBJ1-2, with D tentatively TRBD1 (6 bases). The CDR3 sequence is 14 residues long. V was clipped by 3 bases and J by 8 bases, with 17 bases between them. The germline CDR1 and CDR2 sequences are SGHDT and YYEEEE. The CDR3 loop is CASSSGQPRLGYTF. The CDR3 nucleotides read TGTGCCAGCAGCTCTGGACAGCCTCGCCTGGGCTACACCTTC.

The J gene is TRBJ1-4, the V gene TRBV29-1; 8 positions match TRBD1. The germline gives CDR1 SQVTM, CDR2 ANQGSEA. The trim removed 6 bases at V and 2 bases at J, leaving 5 bases unmatched. CDR3 length: 14 residues. The CDR3, as DNA: TGCAGCGTAGGGACAGGCACGACTAATGAAAAACTGTTTTTT. Protein: CSVGTGTTNEKLFF.

This clonotype was seen many times. An end of the junction does not agree with germline; a read error may underlie this. The rearrangement uses TRBV4-1 and TRBJ2-2; D unclear. The CDR3 loop spans 13 amino acids. Germline CDR1 is MGHRA and CDR2 is YSYEKL. CDR3 bases: TGTGCCAGCAGCCAAGGATCTACCGGGGAGCTGTTTTTT. Amino acid sequence: CASSQGSTGELFF.

This clonotype occurred a few times. The chain combines TRBV28 with TRBJ1-5; no firm D call. The germline V and J ends were trimmed by 1 base and 2 bases, with 15 bases remaining between them. The CDR3 totals 17 residues. The germline V gene encodes CDR1 MDHEN and CDR2 SYDVKM. CDR3 DNA sequence: TGTGCCAGCAGTTTATTCGCAGGCTGGGTCGGCAATCAGCCCCAGCATTTT. This codes for CASSLFAGWVGNQPQHF.

The table lists this clonotype with many counts. The chain uses TRBV4-1 and TRBJ1-2; D not resolved. The V end lost 4 bases, the J end lost 7 bases, and 16 bases lay between the germline ends. CDR1 and CDR2 from the germline V gene are MGHRA and YSYEKL. The CDR3 runs 14 residues. Written as DNA, the CDR3 is TGCGCCAGCAGCCGACGAAACTATGACGGTGGCTACACCTTC. This encodes CASSRRNYDGGYTF.

This clonotype has ten or more counts. This sequence may be a read error, since a much larger clone differs from it by one base. The chain employs TRBV12-3 or TRBV12-4 and TRBJ2-7, with TRBD2 identical over 7 bases. The CDR3 has 14 residues. The V gene end was trimmed by 6 bases and the J gene end by 2 bases; junction bases not matched to a gene: 7. The CDR3 coding sequence is TGTGCCAGCAGCTGGGGGGACTACACCTACGAGCAGTACTTC. Its protein is CASSWGDYTYEQYF.

This clonotype was observed a single time. This may be a read error: a much more frequent sequence differs by one nucleotide. The J gene is TRBJ2-7, the V gene TRBV7-2, with a weak D call TRBD1 (5 bases). The CDR3 extends over 14 amino acids. Germline V gene sequence: CDR1 SGHTA, CDR2 FQGNSA. The V end lost 1 base, the J end lost 2 bases, and 9 bases lay between the germline ends. The CDR3 nucleotides are TGTACCAGCAGCTTAGAGGCAGGGCCCTACGAGCAGTACGTC. This translates into CTSSLEAGPYEQYV.

This sequence joins TRBV5-5 and TRBJ1-1, with TRBD1 as a possible D gene (5 bases). With 4 bases removed from V and 4 bases from J, the gap between germline ends came to 14 bases. The CDR3 runs to 14 residues. From germline, CDR1 is SGHKS and CDR2 YYEKEE (reference sequence). CDR3 region: CASSGGHGVTEAFF. CDR3 DNA: TGTGCCAGCAGCGGAGGACATGGGGTCACTGAAGCTTTCTTT.

This clonotype was seen at least ten times. Without the conserved terminal phenylalanine or tryptophan, this CDR3 likely stems from a read error. The genes are TRBV7-2 and TRBJ1-1; D uncertain. CDR1 and CDR2 (germline): SGHTA, FQGNSA. Trimming stripped 1 base from V and 1 base from J, with 10 bases between. The CDR3 runs to 15 residues. As DNA, the CDR3 is TGTGCCAGCAGCTTAGAAGGTGACGGGAACACTGAAGCTTTCTCT. Its translation: CASSLEGDGNTEAFS.

This clonotype appeared many times. The V call is TRBV27, the J call TRBJ2-1; perhaps TRBD1 as D (6 bases). V lost 4 bases to trimming and J lost 5 bases, with 21 bases between them. The CDR3 extends over 17 amino acids. CDR1 is MNHEY and CDR2 is SMNVEV in the germline V gene (reference sequence). The CDR3 spells CASSSPWTAGLHNEQFF. The CDR3 DNA reads as TGTGCCAGCAGTTCTCCTTGGACAGCTGGTCTCCACAATGAGCAGTTCTTC.

This clonotype was seen a handful of times. The CDR3 coding sequence is TGTGCCAGCAGTGAAGAACTCTTCTCCACCGGGGAGCTGTTTTTT. Translated, it gives CASSEELFSTGELFF. The rearrangement links TRBV2 to TRBJ2-2; the D is unclear. Germline values: CDR1 SNHLY, CDR2 FYNNEI. Trimming left V 1 base short and J 4 bases short, with 10 bases between. The CDR3 totals 15 residues. The variable domain in full, completed from reference TRBV2 and TRBJ2-2, reads EPEVTQTPSHQVTQMGQEVILRCVPISNHLYFYWYRQILGQKVEFLVSFYNNEISEKSEIFDDQFSVERPDGSNFTLKIRSTKLEDSAMYFCASSEELFSTGELFFGEGSRLTVL.